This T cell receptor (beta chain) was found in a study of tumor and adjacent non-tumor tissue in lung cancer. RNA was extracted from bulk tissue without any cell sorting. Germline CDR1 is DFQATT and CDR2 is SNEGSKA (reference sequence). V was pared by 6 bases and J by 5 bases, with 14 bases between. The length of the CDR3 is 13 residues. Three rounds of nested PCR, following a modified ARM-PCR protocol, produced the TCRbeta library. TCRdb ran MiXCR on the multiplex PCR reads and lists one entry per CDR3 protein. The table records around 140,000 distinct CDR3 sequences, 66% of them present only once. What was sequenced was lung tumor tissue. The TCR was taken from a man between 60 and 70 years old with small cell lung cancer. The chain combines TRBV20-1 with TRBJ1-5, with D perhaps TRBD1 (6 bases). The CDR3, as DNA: TGCAGTGCCCAACAGGGACGGGATCAGCCCCAGCATTTT. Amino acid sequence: CSAQQGRDQPQHF.